The 5 T cell receptor beta chains below come from one sample, sequenced in a study of early T cells in non-severe SARS-CoV-2 infection. MiXCR, run by TCRdb on the 5' RACE reads, gives a single entry per CDR3 protein. The table records 85,000 to 90,000 distinct CDR3 sequences, roughly 14% of them present only once. Sequencing was performed on whole blood. The receptors originated from an adult who was a healthcare worker with PCR-confirmed SARS-CoV-2 infection or an uninfected control (not recorded which).

This clonotype appeared many times. The chain couples TRBV11-2 to TRBJ1-1, with 8 bases that match TRBD1. In germline, CDR1 is SGHAT, CDR2 FQNNGV. This CDR3 contains 12 residues. The V gene end was trimmed by 10 bases and the J gene end by 10 bases; junction bases not matched to a gene: 11. CDR3 DNA sequence: TGTGCCACAACTCATGACAGGGGTCTAGCTTTCTTT. This encodes CATTHDRGLAFF.

The J gene is TRBJ1-3, the V gene TRBV27, with TRBD1 matching over 9 bases. The CDR3 runs to 15 residues. Germline V gene sequence: CDR1 MNHEY, CDR2 SMNVEV (reference sequence). J was trimmed by 2 bases and V by 6 bases; bases with no gene match: 5. The CDR3, as DNA: TGTGCCAGCAGCCGGGACAGGGTTCCTGGAAACACCATATATTTT. Residues: CASSRDRVPGNTIYF.

This clonotype was counted at least ten times. This chain uses TRBV7-8 with TRBJ2-5, with TRBD1 matching over 7 bases. Germline trimming cut 1 base from V and 8 bases from J; bases unmatched to any gene: 4. The CDR3 is 13 amino acids. Germline V gene sequence: CDR1 SGHVS, CDR2 FQNEAQ. CDR3 amino acids: CASSLVPGGTQYF. DNA of the CDR3: TGTGCCAGCAGCTTAGTTCCAGGGGGAACCCAGTACTTC.

The chain combines TRBV24-1 with TRBJ2-7; 12 bases map to TRBD1. The CDR3 has 17 amino acids. Germline V lookup: CDR1 KGHDR, CDR2 SFDVKD. The V and J ends lost 0 bases and 2 bases, in that order; junction bases with no gene match: 4. CDR3: CATSDLSGTGGPYEQYV. In nucleotides, the CDR3 is TGTGCCACCAGTGATTTGTCCGGGACAGGGGGCCCCTACGAGCAGTACGTC.

Ten or more counts support this clonotype. V is TRBV2 and J is TRBJ1-6; no clear D gene. There are 18 residues in the CDR3. Looked up from germline, CDR1 is SNHLY and CDR2 is FYNNEI. The germline V and J ends were trimmed by 0 bases and 10 bases, with 22 bases remaining between them. CDR3 DNA sequence: TGTGCCAGCAGTGAAGCTCGCCGTCGCCCGACGGGGAGCTCACCCCTCCACTTT. Translated, it gives CASSEARRRPTGSSPLHF.